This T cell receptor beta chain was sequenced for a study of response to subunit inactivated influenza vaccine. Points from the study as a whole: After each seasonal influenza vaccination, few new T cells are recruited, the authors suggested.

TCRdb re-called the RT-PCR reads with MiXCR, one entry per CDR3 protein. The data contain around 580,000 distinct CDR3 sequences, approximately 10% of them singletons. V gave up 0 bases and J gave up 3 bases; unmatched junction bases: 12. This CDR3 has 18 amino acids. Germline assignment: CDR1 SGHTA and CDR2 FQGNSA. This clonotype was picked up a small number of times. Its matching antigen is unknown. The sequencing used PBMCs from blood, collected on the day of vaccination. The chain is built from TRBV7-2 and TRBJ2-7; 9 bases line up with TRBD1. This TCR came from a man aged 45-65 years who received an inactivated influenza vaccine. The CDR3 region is CASSLAQTGTGINYEQYF. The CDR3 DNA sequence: TGTGCCAGCAGCTTAGCTCAGACCGGGACAGGGATAAACTACGAGCAGTACTTC.